This T cell receptor beta chain was observed in a study of T cell changes during pregnancy in multiple sclerosis. The method was immunoSEQ multiplex PCR; TCRdb's version includes in-frame clones alone and lacks a portion of them. The repertoire includes fewer than 80,000 clones, over 80% of them detected once, and less than 2% sits in the top ten. Germline V gives CDR1 SGHRS, CDR2 YFSETQ. The CDR3 sequence is 16 residues long. V shed 2 bases and J 2 bases; nucleotides not matched to a gene: 9. The sequencing here drew on peripheral blood, taken in the third trimester of pregnancy. The clonotype was recovered from a female donor in good health, enrolled as a control in a pregnancy study. The V call is TRBV5-1, the J call TRBJ1-2, with 7 bases fitting TRBD1. CDR3 sequence: CASSFYRGARNYGYTF. In nucleotides, the CDR3 is TGCGCCAGCAGCTTTTACAGGGGCGCTCGGAACTATGGCTACACCTTC. Supplemented by reference TRBV5-1 and TRBJ1-2, the full variable domain reads KAGVTQTPRYLIKTRGQQVTLSCSPISGHRSVSWYQQTPGQGLQFLFEYFSETQRNKGNFPGRFSGRQFSNSRSEMNVSTLELGDSALYLCASSFYRGARNYGYTFGSGTRLTVV.